This is a list of T cell receptor beta chains from one sample in a study of blood T cell repertoires in COVID-19. Clones were sequenced by immunoSEQ multiplex PCR, and TCRdb holds only the in-frame ones, with some missing. This sample has some 91,000 clones; approximately 87% occur once, and the top ten carry 10% to 12%. The sample taken for sequencing was peripheral blood. The receptor source for this set is a human donor in a cohort sampled during active COVID-19. Both conserved end residues are part of each CDR3.

V gene,J gene,CDR3 protein
TRBV10-2,TRBJ1-1,CASSDQGRMNTEAFF
TRBV19,TRBJ2-2,CASSIRGGATGELFF
TRBV7-3,TRBJ1-1,CASSPRAGGGDEAFF
TRBV5-1,TRBJ2-7,CASSGGQGIEYEQYF
TRBV30,TRBJ1-4,CAWSELTGHGKLFF
TRBV29-1,TRBJ2-2,CSVRTSGSGELFF
TRBV2,TRBJ1-1,CASKDQENTEAFF
TRBV6-4,TRBJ1-1,CASSAMPGGSAFF
TRBV2,TRBJ2-7,CASRVADSYEQYF
TRBV18,TRBJ2-7,CASSPLGGQTYEQYF